A single sample gave rise to the 26 T cell receptor beta chains below, sequenced in a study of T-cell reconstitution after alpha-beta-depleted transplantation in children. Preparation of the TCRbeta library was carried out with unique molecular identifiers. MiXCR, applied by TCRdb to the PCR reads, yields one record per CDR3 protein. The sample shows hundreds of thousands of distinct CDR3 sequences, 16% of them seen only once. The specimen comprised PBMCs from the stem cell graft donor, sampled from the stem cell graft. These receptors originate from a human donor who donated a stem cell graft to a child with acute myeloid leukemia.

The rearrangement joins TRBV5-1 to TRBJ1-1, with D unclear. Germline assignment: CDR1 SGHRS and CDR2 YFSETQ. Between the trimmed V and J ends, which lost 0 bases and 0 bases, there was a span of 9 bases. The CDR3 spans 15 residues. The CDR3, as DNA: TGCGCCAGCAGCTTGGCAGGATCCCTGAACACTGAAGCTTTCTTT. It specifies CASSLAGSLNTEAFF.

The chain links TRBV11-1 to TRBJ1-6; no definite D call. V was clipped by 2 bases and J by 3 bases, with 17 bases between them. This CDR3 comprises 18 residues. Germline loops: CDR1 SGHAT, CDR2 FQDESV (reference sequence). CDR3 bases: TGTGCCAGCAGCTTACCCTGGACGGGCCCAGTCTATAATTCACCCCTCCACTTT. It codes for CASSLPWTGPVYNSPLHF.

Concerning this clonotype: With a much larger clone just one base away, this may be a read error. The chain uses TRBV14 and TRBJ2-7; D not resolved. The V gene lost 6 bases and the J gene lost 0 bases, with 6 bases spanning the gap. The CDR3 has 12 residues. Germline assignment: CDR1 SGHDN and CDR2 FVKESK. The CDR3 reads CASRGSSYEQYF. DNA of the CDR3: TGTGCCAGCAGGGGCAGCTCCTACGAGCAGTACTTC. The whole variable domain, filled in from reference TRBV14 and TRBJ2-7, reads EAGVTQFPSHSVIEKGQTVTLRCDPISGHDNLYWYRRVMGKEIKFLLHFVKESKQDESGMPNNRFLAERTGGTYSTLKVQPAELEDSGVYFCASRGSSYEQYFGPGTRLTVT.

In this sample, this clonotype turned up many times. The chain couples TRBV7-2 to TRBJ2-3; D gene ambiguous. This CDR3 contains 15 residues. V shed 8 bases and J shed 2 bases, with 17 bases lying between them. Germline lookup yields CDR1 SGHTA and CDR2 FQGNSA. In DNA form, the CDR3 reads TGTGCCAGCTCCCAGGAATCCGGGTCCACAGATACGCAGTATTTT. Translating gives CASSQESGSTDTQYF.

This clonotype appeared many times. The rearrangement joins TRBV12-3 or TRBV12-4 to TRBJ1-5, with TRBD1 identical over 7 bases. The CDR3 has 13 amino acids. V trimming: 6 bases; J trimming: 7 bases; junction bases outside the gene matches: 6. The CDR3 sequence: CASRLSGGQPQHF. The DNA for the CDR3 is TGTGCCAGCAGGTTATCAGGGGGACAGCCCCAGCATTTT.

Many counts were recorded for this clonotype. V is TRBV5-5 and J is TRBJ2-5; no firm D call. This CDR3 is 13 amino acids long. V lost 1 base and J lost 5, with 9 bases in between. In germline, CDR1 is SGHKS, CDR2 YYEKEE (reference sequence). The CDR3 coding sequence is TGTGCCAGCAGCTTGAACAGATTGGAGACCCAGTACTTC. This gives the protein CASSLNRLETQYF.

This clonotype was observed a handful of times. The gene calls are TRBV25-1 and TRBJ2-1; D is unclear. In germline, CDR1 is MGHDK, CDR2 SYGVNS. V lost 4 bases and J lost 6, with 19 bases in between. This CDR3 contains 16 residues. CDR3 sequence: CASSAILGKASNEQFF. CDR3 DNA sequence: TGTGCCAGCAGTGCAATACTGGGGAAGGCTTCCAATGAGCAGTTCTTC.

This clonotype was counted a few times. DNA of the CDR3: TGTGCCAGCAGTCCGGGACAGTCCTACCAAGAGACCCAGTACTTC. This encodes CASSPGQSYQETQYF. This chain links TRBV28 with TRBJ2-5; 7 nucleotides match TRBD1. The CDR3 sequence is 15 residues long. Germline CDR1 and CDR2: MDHEN and SYDVKM. J gave up 0 bases and V 5 bases, and 6 bases lay outside the gene matches.

This clonotype was recorded many times. This CDR3 is CSVRISETGELFF. CDR3 DNA: TGCAGCGTTCGGATATCCGAGACCGGGGAGCTGTTTTTT. This chain connects TRBV29-1 to TRBJ2-2; no clear D. The CDR3 is made up of 13 amino acids. V lost 5 bases, J lost 5 bases, and 12 bases lay in between. Germline CDR1 SQVTM, CDR2 ANQGSEA.

V is TRBV7-9 and J is TRBJ2-7, with D perhaps matching TRBD2 (6 bases). Trimming removed 5 bases from V and 2 bases from J, with 16 bases in between. CDR3 size: 15 residues. The V gene's germline CDR1 is SEHNR and CDR2 FQNEAQ (reference sequence). The CDR3 DNA reads TGTGCCAGCAGCGCACCGGGACTCCTTACCTACGAGCAGTACTTC. It specifies CASSAPGLLTYEQYF. Filled out from reference TRBV7-9 and TRBJ2-7, the complete variable domain reads DTGVSQNPRHKITKRGQNVTFRCDPISEHNRLYWYRQTLGQGPEFLTYFQNEAQLEKSRLLSDRFSAERPKGSFSTLEIQRTEQGDSAMYLCASSAPGLLTYEQYFGPGTRLTVT.

The V and J genes are TRBV7-9 and TRBJ2-7; a weak D match, TRBD1 (6 bases). The CDR3 is 15 residues long. CDR1 is SEHNR, CDR2 FQNEAQ, per germline (reference sequence). V shed 3 bases and J shed 0 bases, with 12 bases lying between them. The CDR3 DNA follows: TGTGCCAGCAGCTTTGGCTGGGACATCTCCTACGAGCAGTACTTC. Amino acids: CASSFGWDISYEQYF.

This clonotype occurred many times. The V call is TRBV6-5, the J call TRBJ1-1; D is unclear. Germline CDR1 MNHEY, CDR2 SVGAGI. V lost 4 bases and J 1 base, leaving 10 bases between the germline ends. This CDR3 comprises 14 residues. In nucleotides, the CDR3 is TGTGCCAGCAGTTGGATCGGCGAGAACACTGAAGCTTTCTTT. Its translation: CASSWIGENTEAFF.

This chain joins TRBV4-3 and TRBJ1-1; TRBD1 is a possible D gene (5 bases). Germline CDR1 is LGHNA and CDR2 is YSLEER. Trimming stripped 4 bases from V and 5 bases from J, with 14 bases between. The CDR3 loop spans 14 amino acids. The CDR3 DNA reads TGCGCCAGCAGCCGGGCCAGGGTAGGAACTGAAGCTTTCTTT. It codes for CASSRARVGTEAFF.

Comment on this clonotype: A much larger clone lies one base from this, so it may be a read error. J is TRBJ1-1 and V is TRBV20-1, with D maybe TRBD1 (5 bases). Germline CDR1 DFQATT, CDR2 SNEGSKA (reference sequence). The CDR3 is 14 amino acids. Trimming pared 8 bases from V and 0 bases from J, leaving 16 bases between. Here the CDR3 reads CSSKGTTMNTEAFF. In nucleotides, the CDR3 is TGCAGTTCCAAGGGGACGACTATGAACACTGAAGCTTTCTTT.

V is TRBV6-1 and J is TRBJ2-2; D not resolved. The V gene's germline CDR1 is MNHNS and CDR2 SASEGT. The length of the CDR3 is 14 residues. Trimming cost V 0 bases and J 1 base, with 3 bases left between them. For the CDR3, the DNA is TGTGCCAGCAGTGAAGCCAGGAACACCGGGGAGCTGTTTTTT. Translation gives CASSEARNTGELFF.

The chain combines TRBV20-1 with TRBJ1-5; D unclear. V lost 3 bases and J 7 bases, leaving 13 bases between the germline ends. CDR3 length: 13 residues. Germline V lookup: CDR1 DFQATT, CDR2 SNEGSKA (reference sequence). The CDR3 DNA sequence: TGCAGTGCTAGTACGGGGAGGCGGCAGCCCCAGCATTTT. Its translation is CSASTGRRQPQHF.

This clonotype has ten or more counts. The gene calls are TRBV6-5 and TRBJ2-5; D possibly matches TRBD1 or TRBD2 (5 bases each). Trimming shortened V by 4 bases and J by 5 bases, and 11 bases separated the two germline ends. Per germline, CDR1 MNHEY and CDR2 SVGAGI. CDR3 length: 13 amino acids. This CDR3 reads CASSSRWGETQYF. In DNA, the CDR3 is TGTGCCAGCAGTTCCAGGTGGGGGGAGACCCAGTACTTC.

The chain combines TRBV7-9 with TRBJ1-1, with 8 nucleotides matching TRBD1. V shed 6 bases and J 3 bases; nucleotides not matched to a gene: 6. This CDR3 comprises 14 residues. Germline values: CDR1 SEHNR, CDR2 FQNEAQ (reference sequence). CDR3: CASRPRGLDTEAFF. In nucleotides, the CDR3 is TGTGCCAGCAGGCCCAGGGGGCTCGACACTGAAGCTTTCTTT.

The chain joins TRBV5-1 to TRBJ2-2, with D unclear. There are 16 residues in the CDR3. Between the trimmed V and J ends, which lost 1 base and 3 bases, there was a span of 13 bases. Germline V gene sequence: CDR1 SGHRS, CDR2 YFSETQ. This CDR3 reads CASSLLGRRDTGELFF. The CDR3 DNA reads TGCGCCAGCAGCTTGCTTGGTAGACGGGACACCGGGGAGCTGTTTTTT. The full variable domain, its missing parts supplied by reference TRBV5-1 and TRBJ2-2, is KAGVTQTPRYLIKTRGQQVTLSCSPISGHRSVSWYQQTPGQGLQFLFEYFSETQRNKGNFPGRFSGRQFSNSRSEMNVSTLELGDSALYLCASSLLGRRDTGELFFGEGSRLTVL.

The CDR3 DNA follows: TGTGCCAGCAGCTCCCGGGACAGGGGTGGGGAGCTGTTTTTT. This encodes CASSSRDRGGELFF. V is TRBV5-5 and J is TRBJ2-2; 10 positions match TRBD1. V was pared by 3 bases and J by 8 bases, with 4 bases of the junction left unmatched. Germline CDR1 and CDR2: SGHKS and YYEKEE (reference sequence). This CDR3 contains 14 residues.

This clonotype was seen at least ten times. The chain recombines TRBV20-1 with TRBJ2-1; D gene ambiguous. The CDR3 is 13 amino acids. CDR1 and CDR2 (germline): DFQATT, SNEGSKA (reference sequence). V lost 5 bases and J 5 bases, leaving 13 bases between the germline ends. CDR3 region: CSAGARLNNEQFF. The CDR3 region has the DNA TGCAGTGCTGGTGCGCGTCTTAACAATGAGCAGTTCTTC.

The chain is built from TRBV28 and TRBJ2-3; perhaps D is TRBD1 or TRBD2 (5 bases each). Germline V gene data show CDR1 as MDHEN and CDR2 as SYDVKM. The V and J ends lost 4 bases and 6 bases respectively, with 14 bases between them. CDR3 length: 14 residues. CDR3 coding DNA: TGTGCCAGCAGTTGGCAGGGACGTCCGGATACGCAGTATTTT. Amino acids: CASSWQGRPDTQYF.

This clonotype was counted ten times or more. The chain has TRBV27 and TRBJ2-7; D uncertain. Trimming took off 4 bases at V and 2 bases at J, with 12 bases between the two ends. The CDR3 runs to 14 residues. Germline values: CDR1 MNHEY, CDR2 SMNVEV (reference sequence). CDR3 loop: CASSSPVQTYEQYF. The CDR3 DNA reads as TGTGCCAGCAGTTCCCCGGTTCAAACCTACGAGCAGTACTTC.

The V gene is TRBV15, the J gene TRBJ2-2; no firm D call. The CDR3 is 14 residues long. Germline V CDR1 and CDR2: LNHNV, YYDKDF (reference sequence). V gave up 5 bases and J gave up 5 bases, with 12 bases separating them. CDR3: CATSARSSTGELFF. CDR3 coding DNA: TGTGCCACCAGCGCTCGGAGCAGTACCGGGGAGCTGTTTTTT.

In this sample, this clonotype turned up many times. The chain recombines TRBV20-1 with TRBJ2-7; D is ambiguous. Trimming cost V 4 bases and J 0 bases, with 13 bases left between them. CDR3 size: 14 residues. The germline V gene encodes CDR1 DFQATT and CDR2 SNEGSKA (reference sequence). The CDR3: CSATRFDNSYEQYV. CDR3 coding DNA: TGCAGTGCTACTCGTTTCGACAACTCCTACGAGCAGTACGTC.

The V and J genes are TRBV7-9 and TRBJ2-3, with a possible D match to TRBD2 (5 bases). The V and J ends lost 8 bases and 1 base respectively, with 16 bases between them. The CDR3 sequence is 15 residues long. Germline V gives CDR1 SEHNR, CDR2 FQNEAQ (reference sequence). The CDR3 region is CASLGVGSGTDTQYF. The CDR3 DNA reads as TGTGCCAGCCTCGGGGTGGGGTCGGGCACAGATACGCAGTATTTT. The variable domain in full, with the rest retrieved from reference TRBV7-9 and TRBJ2-3, is DTGVSQNPRHKITKRGQNVTFRCDPISEHNRLYWYRQTLGQGPEFLTYFQNEAQLEKSRLLSDRFSAERPKGSFSTLEIQRTEQGDSAMYLCASLGVGSGTDTQYFGPGTRLTVL.